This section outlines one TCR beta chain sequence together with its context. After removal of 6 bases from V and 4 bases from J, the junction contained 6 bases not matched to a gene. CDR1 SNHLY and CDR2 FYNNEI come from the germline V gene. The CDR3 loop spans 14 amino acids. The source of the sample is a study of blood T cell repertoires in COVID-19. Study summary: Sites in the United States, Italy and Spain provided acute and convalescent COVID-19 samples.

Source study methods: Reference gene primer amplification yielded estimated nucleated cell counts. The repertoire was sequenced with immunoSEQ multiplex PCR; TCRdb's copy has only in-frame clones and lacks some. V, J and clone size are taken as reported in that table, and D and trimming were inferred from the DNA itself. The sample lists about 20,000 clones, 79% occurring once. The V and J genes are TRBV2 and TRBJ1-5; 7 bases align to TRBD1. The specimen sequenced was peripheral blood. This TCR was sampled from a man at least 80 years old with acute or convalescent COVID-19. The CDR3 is CASSQTGPNQPQHF. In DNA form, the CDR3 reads TGTGCCAGCAGCCAGACAGGGCCGAATCAGCCCCAGCATTTT.